The present entry profiles one TCR beta chain with its context. Germline trimming cut 3 bases from V and 5 bases from J; bases unmatched to any gene: 9. The CDR3 covers 16 residues. CDR1 SGDLS and CDR2 YYNGEE come from the germline V gene. This specimen belongs to a study of human T cells and chemical hapten exposure. One entry per CDR3 protein results from TCRdb running MiXCR on the RACE reads. The table lists around 380,000 distinct CDR3 sequences, around 5.5% of them singletons, with around 8% in the top ten. Time point defined: pre-sensitization, week 0. Specified treatment: therapeutic diphenylcyclopropenone sensitization with weekly scalp DPC.

The chain is built from TRBV9 and TRBJ2-3; TRBD1 agrees at 10 bases. Sequenced material: whole blood, taken in connection with sensitization to the hapten diphenylcyclopropenone (DPC). This receptor was obtained from a young woman with alopecia areata. Some clones in this sample may be carry-over from other donors' samples. CDR3 coding DNA: TGTGCCAGCAGCGCACCGGGACAGGGGTTGTTAGATACGCAGTATTTT. Its protein is CASSAPGQGLLDTQYF.